This T cell receptor (beta chain) was captured in a study of blood T cell repertoires in COVID-19. This CDR3 contains 16 residues. Germline values: CDR1 LNHDA, CDR2 SQIVND (reference sequence). The V gene lost 5 bases and the J gene lost 4 bases, with 20 bases spanning the gap. The assay was immunoSEQ multiplex PCR, and TCRdb's table has in-frame clones only and misses some. In the table there are about 68,000 clones, 80% to 90% of which are singletons. This chain links TRBV19 with TRBJ1-2; tentative D call: TRBD1 (6 bases). The sequence came from a woman aged 55-69 years with acute or convalescent COVID-19. The sequenced sample consisted of peripheral blood. CDR3 region: CASSVQGEVWIYGYTF. The CDR3 region has the DNA TGTGCCAGTAGTGTACAGGGAGAGGTTTGGATCTATGGCTACACCTTC.